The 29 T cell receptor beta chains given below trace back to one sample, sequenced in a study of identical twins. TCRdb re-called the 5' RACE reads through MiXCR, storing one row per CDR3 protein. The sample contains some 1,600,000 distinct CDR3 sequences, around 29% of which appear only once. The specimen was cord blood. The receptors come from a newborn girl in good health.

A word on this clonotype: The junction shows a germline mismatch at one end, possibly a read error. This chain's CDR3 is CASRKGGSNHGYTF. The DNA of the CDR3 is TGTGCCAGCAGGAAAGGGGGCTCTAACCATGGCTACACCTTC. The V call is TRBV2, the J call TRBJ1-2; TRBD1 agrees at 7 bases. Germline CDR1 reads SNHLY; CDR2 reads FYNNEI. This CDR3 comprises 14 residues.

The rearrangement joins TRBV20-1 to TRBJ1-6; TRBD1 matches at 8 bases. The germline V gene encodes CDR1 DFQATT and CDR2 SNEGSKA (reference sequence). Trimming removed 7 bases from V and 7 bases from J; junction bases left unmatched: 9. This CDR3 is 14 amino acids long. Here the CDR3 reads CSVSTGAINSPLHF. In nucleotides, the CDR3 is TGCAGTGTCTCGACAGGGGCGATAAATTCACCCCTCCACTTT.

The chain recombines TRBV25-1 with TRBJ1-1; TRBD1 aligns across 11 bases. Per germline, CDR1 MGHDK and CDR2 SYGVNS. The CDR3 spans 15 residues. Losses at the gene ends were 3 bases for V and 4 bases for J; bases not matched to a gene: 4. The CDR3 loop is CASSDPGTGGTEAFF. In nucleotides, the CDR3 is TGTGCCAGCAGTGATCCCGGGACAGGGGGCACTGAAGCTTTCTTT.

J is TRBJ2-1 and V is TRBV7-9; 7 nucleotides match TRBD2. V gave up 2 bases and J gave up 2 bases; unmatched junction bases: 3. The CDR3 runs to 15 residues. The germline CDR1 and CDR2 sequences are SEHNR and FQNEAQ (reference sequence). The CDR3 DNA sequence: TGTGCCAGCAGCTTAATGGGGGGGGCCTACAATGAGCAGTTCTTC. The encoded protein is CASSLMGGAYNEQFF.

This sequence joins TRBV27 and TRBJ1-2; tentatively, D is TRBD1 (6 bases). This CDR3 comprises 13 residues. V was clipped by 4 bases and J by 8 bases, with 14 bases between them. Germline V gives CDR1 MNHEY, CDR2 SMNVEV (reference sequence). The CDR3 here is CASSYARGNGYTF. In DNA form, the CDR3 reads TGTGCCAGCAGTTATGCCAGGGGAAACGGCTACACCTTC.

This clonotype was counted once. In nucleotides, the CDR3 is TGTGCCAGCAGCCGCCGAGCCGGGACTAGCGGTATTGGGCAGTACTTC. As protein: CASSRRAGTSGIGQYF. The J gene is TRBJ2-7, the V gene TRBV7-8; the match to TRBD2 covers 11 bases. Germline loops: CDR1 SGHVS, CDR2 FQNEAQ. Unmatched junction bases numbered 15, after V lost 5 bases and J lost 9 bases. The CDR3 contains 16 residues.

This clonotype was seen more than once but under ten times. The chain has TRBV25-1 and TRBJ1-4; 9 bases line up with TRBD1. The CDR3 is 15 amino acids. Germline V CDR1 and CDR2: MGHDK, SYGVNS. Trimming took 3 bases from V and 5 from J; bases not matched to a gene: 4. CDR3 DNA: TGTGCCAGCAGTGATGGGGGGACAGGGAATGAAAAACTGTTTTTT. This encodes CASSDGGTGNEKLFF. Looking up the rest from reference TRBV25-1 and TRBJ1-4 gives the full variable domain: EADIYQTPRYLVIGTGKKITLECSQTMGHDKMYWYQQDPGMELHLIHYSYGVNSTEKGDLSSESTVSRIRTEHFPLTLESARPSHTSQYLCASSDGGTGNEKLFFGSGTQLSVL.

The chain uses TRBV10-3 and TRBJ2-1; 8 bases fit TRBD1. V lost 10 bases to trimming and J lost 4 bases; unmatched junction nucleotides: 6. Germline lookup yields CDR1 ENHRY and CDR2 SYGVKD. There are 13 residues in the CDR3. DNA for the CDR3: TGTGCCACCGGACAGGGCCATTACAATGAGCAGTTCTTC. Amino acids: CATGQGHYNEQFF.

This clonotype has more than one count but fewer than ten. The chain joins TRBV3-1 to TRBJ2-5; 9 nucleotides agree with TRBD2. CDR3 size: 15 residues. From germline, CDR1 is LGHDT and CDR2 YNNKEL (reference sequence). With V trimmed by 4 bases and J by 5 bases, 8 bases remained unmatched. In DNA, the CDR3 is TGTGCCAGCAGCCCGTCCGGGACTAGCAGGGAGACCCAGTACTTC. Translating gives CASSPSGTSRETQYF.

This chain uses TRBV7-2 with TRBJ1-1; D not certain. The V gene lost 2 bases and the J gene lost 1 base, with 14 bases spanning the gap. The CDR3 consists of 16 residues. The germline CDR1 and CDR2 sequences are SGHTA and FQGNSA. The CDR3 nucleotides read TGTGCCAGCAGCTTACCCTCAAGTCCGTCGAACACTGAAGCTTTCTTT. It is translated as CASSLPSSPSNTEAFF.

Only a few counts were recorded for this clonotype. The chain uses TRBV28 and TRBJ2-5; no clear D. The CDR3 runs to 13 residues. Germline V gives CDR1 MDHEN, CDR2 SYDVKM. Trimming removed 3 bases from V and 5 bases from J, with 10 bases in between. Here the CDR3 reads CASSFPRPETQYF. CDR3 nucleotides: TGTGCCAGCAGTTTCCCCCGCCCGGAGACCCAGTACTTC.

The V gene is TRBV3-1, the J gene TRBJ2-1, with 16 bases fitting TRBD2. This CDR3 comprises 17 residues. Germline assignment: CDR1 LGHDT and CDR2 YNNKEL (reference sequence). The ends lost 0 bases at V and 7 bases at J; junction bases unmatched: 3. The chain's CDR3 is CASSQEWGLAGGNEQFF. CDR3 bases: TGTGCCAGCAGCCAAGAATGGGGACTAGCGGGAGGGAATGAGCAGTTCTTC.

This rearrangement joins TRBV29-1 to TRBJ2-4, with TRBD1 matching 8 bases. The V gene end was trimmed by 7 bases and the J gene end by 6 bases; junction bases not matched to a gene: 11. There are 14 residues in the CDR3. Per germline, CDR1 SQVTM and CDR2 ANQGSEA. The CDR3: CSAETGGSRNIQYF. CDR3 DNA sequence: TGCAGCGCCGAAACAGGGGGGTCAAGAAACATTCAGTACTTC.

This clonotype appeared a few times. Here the CDR3 reads CASSSDRGPMNTEAFF. Written as DNA, the CDR3 is TGTGCCAGCAGCTCGGACAGGGGCCCCATGAACACTGAAGCTTTCTTT. The rearrangement links TRBV7-9 to TRBJ1-1; TRBD1 matches at 9 bases. This CDR3 region has 16 residues. V gave up 4 bases and J gave up 0 bases; unmatched junction bases: 6. Germline V lookup: CDR1 SEHNR, CDR2 FQNEAQ (reference sequence).

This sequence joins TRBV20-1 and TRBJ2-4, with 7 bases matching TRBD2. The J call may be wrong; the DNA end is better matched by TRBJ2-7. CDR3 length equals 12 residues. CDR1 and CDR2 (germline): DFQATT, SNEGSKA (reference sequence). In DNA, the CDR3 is TGCAGTGCGGAGCGACTAGCCTCCGAGCAGTACTTC. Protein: CSAERLASEQYF.

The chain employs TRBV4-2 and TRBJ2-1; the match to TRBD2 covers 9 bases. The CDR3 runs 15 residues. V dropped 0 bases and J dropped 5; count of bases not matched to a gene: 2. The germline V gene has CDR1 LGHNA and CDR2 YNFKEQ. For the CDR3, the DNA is TGTGCCAGCAGCCAAGATCCTAGCGGGGACAATGAGCAGTTCTTC. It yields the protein CASSQDPSGDNEQFF.

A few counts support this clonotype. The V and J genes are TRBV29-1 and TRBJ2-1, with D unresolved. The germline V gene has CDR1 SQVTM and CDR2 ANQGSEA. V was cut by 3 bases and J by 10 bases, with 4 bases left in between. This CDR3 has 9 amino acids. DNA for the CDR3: TGCAGCGTTGAGCGGGAGCAGTTCTTC. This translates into CSVEREQFF.

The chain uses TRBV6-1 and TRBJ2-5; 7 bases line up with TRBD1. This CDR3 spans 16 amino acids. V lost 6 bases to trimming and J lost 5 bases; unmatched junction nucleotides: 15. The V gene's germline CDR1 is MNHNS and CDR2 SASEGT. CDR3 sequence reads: CASRLQTGQKRETQYF. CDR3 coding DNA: TGTGCCAGCAGACTACAGACAGGGCAAAAAAGGGAGACCCAGTACTTC.

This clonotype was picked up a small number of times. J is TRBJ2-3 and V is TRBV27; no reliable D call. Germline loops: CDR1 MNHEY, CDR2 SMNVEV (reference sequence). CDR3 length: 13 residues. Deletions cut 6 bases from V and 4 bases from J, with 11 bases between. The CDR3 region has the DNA TGTGCCAGCAGCAGCCCCTGGGCAGATACGCAGTATTTT. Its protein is CASSSPWADTQYF.

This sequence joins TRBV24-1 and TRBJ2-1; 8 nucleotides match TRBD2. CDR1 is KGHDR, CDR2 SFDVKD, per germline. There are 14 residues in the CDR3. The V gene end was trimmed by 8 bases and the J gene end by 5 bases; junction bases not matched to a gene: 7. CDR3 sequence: CATKSGRWDNEQFF. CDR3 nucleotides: TGTGCCACCAAAAGCGGGAGATGGGACAATGAGCAGTTCTTC.

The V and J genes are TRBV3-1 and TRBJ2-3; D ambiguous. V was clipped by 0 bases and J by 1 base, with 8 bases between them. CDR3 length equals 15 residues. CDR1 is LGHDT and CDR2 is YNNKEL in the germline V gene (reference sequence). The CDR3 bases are TGTGCCAGCAGCCAAGATGTGATGCGCACAGATACGCAGTATTTT. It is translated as CASSQDVMRTDTQYF.

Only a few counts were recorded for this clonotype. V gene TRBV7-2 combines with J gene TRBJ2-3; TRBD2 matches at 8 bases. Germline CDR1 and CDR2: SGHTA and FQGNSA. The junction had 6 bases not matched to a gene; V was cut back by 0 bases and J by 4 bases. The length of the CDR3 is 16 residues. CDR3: CASSLAVAGPPDTQYF. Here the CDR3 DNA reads TGTGCCAGCAGCTTAGCCGTAGCGGGACCCCCAGATACGCAGTATTTT.

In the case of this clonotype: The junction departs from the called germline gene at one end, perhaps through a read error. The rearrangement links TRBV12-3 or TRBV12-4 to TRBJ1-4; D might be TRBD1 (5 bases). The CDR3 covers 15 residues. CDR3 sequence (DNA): TGTGTCAGCAGTCCCCGACAGCCAGACAATGAAAAACTGTTTTTT. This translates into CVSSPRQPDNEKLFF.

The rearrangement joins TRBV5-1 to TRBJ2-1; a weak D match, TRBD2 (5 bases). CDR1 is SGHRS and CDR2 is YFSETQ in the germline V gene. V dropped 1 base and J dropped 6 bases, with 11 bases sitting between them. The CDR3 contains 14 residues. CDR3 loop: CASSLKLVCNEQFF. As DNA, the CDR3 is TGCGCCAGCAGCTTGAAACTAGTTTGCAATGAGCAGTTCTTC.

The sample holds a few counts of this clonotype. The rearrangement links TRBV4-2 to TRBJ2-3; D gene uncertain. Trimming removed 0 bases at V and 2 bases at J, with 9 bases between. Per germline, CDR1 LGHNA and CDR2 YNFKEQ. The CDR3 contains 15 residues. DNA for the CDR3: TGTGCCAGCAGCCAAGAATATCGGAACACAGATACGCAGTATTTT. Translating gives CASSQEYRNTDTQYF.

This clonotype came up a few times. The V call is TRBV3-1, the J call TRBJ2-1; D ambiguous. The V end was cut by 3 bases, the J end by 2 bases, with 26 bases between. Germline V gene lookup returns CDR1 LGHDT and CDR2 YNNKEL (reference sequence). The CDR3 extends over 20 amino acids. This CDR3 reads CASSQWTIAWSGGTYNEQFF. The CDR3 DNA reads TGTGCCAGCAGCCAGTGGACGATCGCCTGGTCCGGTGGAACCTACAATGAGCAGTTCTTC.

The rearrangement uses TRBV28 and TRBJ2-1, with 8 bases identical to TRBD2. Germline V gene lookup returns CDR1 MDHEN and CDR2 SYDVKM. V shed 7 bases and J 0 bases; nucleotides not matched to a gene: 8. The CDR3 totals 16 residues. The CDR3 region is CASMASGSSSYNEQFF. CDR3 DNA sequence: TGTGCCAGCATGGCTAGCGGGTCGAGCTCCTACAATGAGCAGTTCTTC.

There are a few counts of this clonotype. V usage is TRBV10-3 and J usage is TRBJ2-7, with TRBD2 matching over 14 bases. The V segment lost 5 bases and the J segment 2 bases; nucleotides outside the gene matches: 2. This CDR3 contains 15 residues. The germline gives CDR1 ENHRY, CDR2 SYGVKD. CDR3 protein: CAISSTSGGAYEQYF. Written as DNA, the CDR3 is TGTGCCATCAGTTCGACTAGCGGGGGGGCCTACGAGCAGTACTTC.

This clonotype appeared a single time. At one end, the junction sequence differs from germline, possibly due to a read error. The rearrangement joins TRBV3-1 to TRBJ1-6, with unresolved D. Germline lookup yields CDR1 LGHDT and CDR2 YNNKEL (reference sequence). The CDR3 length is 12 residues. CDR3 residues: CASSQFGSPPHF. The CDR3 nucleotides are TGTGCCAGCAGCCAATTTGGTTCACCCCCCCACTTT.